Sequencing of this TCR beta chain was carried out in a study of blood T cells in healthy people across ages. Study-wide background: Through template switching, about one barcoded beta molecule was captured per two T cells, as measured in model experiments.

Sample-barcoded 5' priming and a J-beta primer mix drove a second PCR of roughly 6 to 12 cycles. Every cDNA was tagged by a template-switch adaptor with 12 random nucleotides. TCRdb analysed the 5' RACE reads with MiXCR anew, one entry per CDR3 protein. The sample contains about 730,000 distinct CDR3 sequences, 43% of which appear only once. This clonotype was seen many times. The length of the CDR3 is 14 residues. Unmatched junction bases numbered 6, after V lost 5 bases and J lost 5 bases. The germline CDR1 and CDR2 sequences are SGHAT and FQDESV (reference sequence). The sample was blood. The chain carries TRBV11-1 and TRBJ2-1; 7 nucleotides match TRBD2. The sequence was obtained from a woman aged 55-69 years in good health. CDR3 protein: CASSLTSVNNEQFF. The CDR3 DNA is TGTGCCAGCAGCCTCACTAGCGTCAACAATGAGCAGTTCTTC.